In this sample, the clone carrying this TCR beta chain turned up a few times. Its antigen is currently unknown. The sample belongs to a study of T-cell memory formation after mild COVID-19. Study findings and constraints: Certain responding clones were present in pre-infection memory, suggesting participation of cross-reactive memory. Among clones contracting day 15 to 85, CD4/CD8 was balanced, whereas later expanders leaned CD4+. Day 37-peaking second-wave clones had unconfirmed SARS-CoV-2 specificity.

A 5'RACE reaction primed in the constant segment made cDNA libraries of TCR alpha and TCR beta, and these carried sample barcodes and UMIs. A single record per CDR3 protein comes from TCRdb applying MiXCR to the 5' RACE reads. The table has roughly 280,000 distinct CDR3 sequences, about 17% seen once; the top ten hold 22%. V shed 8 bases, J shed 3 bases, and the junction held 4 bases outside the gene matches. The germline gives CDR1 SGHTA, CDR2 FQGNSA. The CDR3 covers 13 residues. The sequenced sample was PBMCs or a T cell subset sorted from them (not recorded which). This receptor was identified in a young man who had mild COVID-19 (a few samples of this study predate the infection). Cell type and time point are not known. The rearrangement joins TRBV7-2 to TRBJ2-3; 8 bases are a match to TRBD2. Written as DNA, the CDR3 is TGTGCCAGCGCCGTAGCGGGGACAGATACGCAGTATTTT. Translating it yields CASAVAGTDTQYF. Looking up the rest from reference TRBV7-2 and TRBJ2-3 gives the full variable domain: GAGVSQSPSNKVTEKGKDVELRCDPISGHTALYWYRQSLGQGLEFLIYFQGNSAPDKSGLPSDRFSAERTGGSVSTLTIQRTQQEDSAVYLCASAVAGTDTQYFGPGTRLTVL.